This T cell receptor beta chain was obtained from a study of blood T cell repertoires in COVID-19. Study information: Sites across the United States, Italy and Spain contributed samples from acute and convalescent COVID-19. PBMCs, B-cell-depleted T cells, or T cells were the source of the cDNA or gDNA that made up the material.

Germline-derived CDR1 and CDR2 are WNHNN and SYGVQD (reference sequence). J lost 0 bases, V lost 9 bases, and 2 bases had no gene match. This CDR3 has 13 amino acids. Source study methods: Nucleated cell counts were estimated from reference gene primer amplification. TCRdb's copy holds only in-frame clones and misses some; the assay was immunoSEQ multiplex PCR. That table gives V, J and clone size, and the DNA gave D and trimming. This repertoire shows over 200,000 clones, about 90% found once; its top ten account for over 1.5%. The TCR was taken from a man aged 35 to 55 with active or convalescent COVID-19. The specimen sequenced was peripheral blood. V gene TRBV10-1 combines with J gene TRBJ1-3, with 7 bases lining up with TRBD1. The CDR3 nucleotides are TGCGCCAGTTCAGGGGGCTCTGGAAACACCATATATTTT. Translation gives CASSGGSGNTIYF.